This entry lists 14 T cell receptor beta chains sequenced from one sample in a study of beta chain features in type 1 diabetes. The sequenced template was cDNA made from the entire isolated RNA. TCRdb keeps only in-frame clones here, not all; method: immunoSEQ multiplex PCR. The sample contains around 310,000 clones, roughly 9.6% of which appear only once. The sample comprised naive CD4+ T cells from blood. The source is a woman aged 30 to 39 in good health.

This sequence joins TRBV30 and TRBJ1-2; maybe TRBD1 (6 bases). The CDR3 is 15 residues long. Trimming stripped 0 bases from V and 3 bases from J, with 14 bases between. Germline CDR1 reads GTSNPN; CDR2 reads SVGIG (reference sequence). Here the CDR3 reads CAWSVLSRQDYGYTF. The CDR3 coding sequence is TGTGCCTGGAGTGTACTCTCCCGACAGGACTATGGCTACACCTTC.

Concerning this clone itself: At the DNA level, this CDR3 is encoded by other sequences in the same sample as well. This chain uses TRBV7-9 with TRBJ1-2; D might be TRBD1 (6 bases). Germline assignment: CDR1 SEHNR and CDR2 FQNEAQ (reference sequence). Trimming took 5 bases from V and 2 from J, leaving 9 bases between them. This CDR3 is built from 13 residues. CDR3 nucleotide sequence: TGTGCCAGCAGCCTTGGACAGAACTATGGCTACACCTTC. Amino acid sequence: CASSLGQNYGYTF.

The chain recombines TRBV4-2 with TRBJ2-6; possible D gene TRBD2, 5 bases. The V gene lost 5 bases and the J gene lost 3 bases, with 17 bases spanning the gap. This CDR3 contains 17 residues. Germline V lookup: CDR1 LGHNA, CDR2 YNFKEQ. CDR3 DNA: TGTGCCAGCAGCTCGTTGGGATGGGGAGATGGGGCCAACGTCCTGACTTTC. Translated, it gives CASSSLGWGDGANVLTF.

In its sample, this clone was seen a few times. The CDR3 protein is CVQGTGSTDTQYF. CDR3 sequence (DNA): TGTGTCCAGGGGACAGGGAGCACAGATACGCAGTATTTT. The J gene is TRBJ2-3, the V gene TRBV27; TRBD1 agrees at 9 bases. CDR3 length equals 13 residues. Germline V gene data show CDR1 as MNHEY and CDR2 as SMNVEV (reference sequence).

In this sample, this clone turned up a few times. Here the CDR3 DNA reads TGCAGCGTGGAGGGCAGGGAAGGGGACTATGGCTACACCTTC. This encodes CSVEGREGDYGYTF. V usage is TRBV29-1 and J usage is TRBJ1-2; D perhaps matches TRBD1 (5 bases). CDR3 length: 14 residues. CDR1 SQVTM and CDR2 ANQGSEA come from the germline V gene. V lost 6 bases to trimming and J lost 3 bases, with 17 bases between them. Looking up the rest from reference TRBV29-1 and TRBJ1-2 gives the full variable domain: SAVISQKPSRDICQRGTSLTIQCQVDSQVTMMFWYRQQPGQSLTLIATANQGSEATYESGFVIDKFPISRPNLTFSTLTVSNMSPEDSSIYLCSVEGREGDYGYTFGSGTRLTVV.

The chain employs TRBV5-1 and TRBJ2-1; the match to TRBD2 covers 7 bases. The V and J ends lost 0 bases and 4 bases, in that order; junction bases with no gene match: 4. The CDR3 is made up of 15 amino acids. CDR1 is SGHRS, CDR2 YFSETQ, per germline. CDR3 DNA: TGCGCCAGCAGCTTGGGGCTAGCGGAATACAATGAGCAGTTCTTC. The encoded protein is CASSLGLAEYNEQFF.

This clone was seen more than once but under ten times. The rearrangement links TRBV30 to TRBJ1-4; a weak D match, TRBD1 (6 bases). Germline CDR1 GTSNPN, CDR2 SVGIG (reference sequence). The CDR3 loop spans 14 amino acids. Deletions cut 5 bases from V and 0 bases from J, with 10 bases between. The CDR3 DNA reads TGTGCCTGGGCACAGGGTACAACTAATGAAAAACTGTTTTTT. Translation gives CAWAQGTTNEKLFF.

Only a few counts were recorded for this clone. The CDR3, as DNA: TGTGCCAGCTACTCAGTCCTTCGGCTAGCGGGTTCTAGCACAGATACGCAGTATTTT. Its protein is CASYSVLRLAGSSTDTQYF. The chain is built from TRBV5-4 and TRBJ2-3, with 8 bases matching TRBD2. Germline values: CDR1 SGHNT, CDR2 YYREEE (reference sequence). The CDR3 has 19 amino acids. V dropped 7 bases and J dropped 0; count of bases not matched to a gene: 19.

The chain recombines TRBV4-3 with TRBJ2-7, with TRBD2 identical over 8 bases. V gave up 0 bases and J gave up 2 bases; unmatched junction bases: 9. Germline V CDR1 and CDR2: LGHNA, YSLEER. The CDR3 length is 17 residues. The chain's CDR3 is CASSQDAAGGTPYEQYF. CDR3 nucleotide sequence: TGCGCCAGCAGCCAAGATGCTGCGGGAGGAACACCCTACGAGCAGTACTTC.

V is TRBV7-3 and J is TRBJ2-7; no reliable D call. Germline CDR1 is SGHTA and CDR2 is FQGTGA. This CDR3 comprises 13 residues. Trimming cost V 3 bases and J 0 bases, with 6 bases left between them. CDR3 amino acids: CASSFGPSYEQYF. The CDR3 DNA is TGTGCCAGCAGCTTTGGCCCCTCCTACGAGCAGTACTTC.

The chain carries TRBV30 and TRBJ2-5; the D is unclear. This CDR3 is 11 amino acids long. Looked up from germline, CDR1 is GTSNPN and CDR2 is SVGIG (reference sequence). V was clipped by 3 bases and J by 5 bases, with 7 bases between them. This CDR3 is CAWSPYETQYF. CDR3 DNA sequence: TGTGCCTGGAGCCCTTATGAGACCCAGTACTTC.

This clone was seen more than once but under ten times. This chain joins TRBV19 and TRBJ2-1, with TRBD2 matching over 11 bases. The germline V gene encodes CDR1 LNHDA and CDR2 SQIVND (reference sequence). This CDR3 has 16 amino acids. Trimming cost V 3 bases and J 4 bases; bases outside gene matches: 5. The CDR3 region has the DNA TGTGCCAGTAGTATTCAGACTAGCGGGGTATACAATGAGCAGTTCTTC. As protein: CASSIQTSGVYNEQFF.

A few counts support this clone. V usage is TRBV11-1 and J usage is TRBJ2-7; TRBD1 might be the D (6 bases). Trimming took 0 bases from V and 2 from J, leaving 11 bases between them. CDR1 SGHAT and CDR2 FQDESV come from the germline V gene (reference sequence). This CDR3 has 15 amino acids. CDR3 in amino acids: CASSLARGVTYEQYF. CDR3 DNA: TGTGCCAGCAGCTTAGCCAGGGGAGTCACCTACGAGCAGTACTTC.

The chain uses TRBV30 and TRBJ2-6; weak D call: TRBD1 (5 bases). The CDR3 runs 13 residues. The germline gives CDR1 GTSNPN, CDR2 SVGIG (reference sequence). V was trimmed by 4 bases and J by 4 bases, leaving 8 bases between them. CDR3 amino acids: CAWKGSGANVLTF. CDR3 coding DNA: TGTGCCTGGAAGGGGTCCGGGGCCAACGTCCTGACTTTC.